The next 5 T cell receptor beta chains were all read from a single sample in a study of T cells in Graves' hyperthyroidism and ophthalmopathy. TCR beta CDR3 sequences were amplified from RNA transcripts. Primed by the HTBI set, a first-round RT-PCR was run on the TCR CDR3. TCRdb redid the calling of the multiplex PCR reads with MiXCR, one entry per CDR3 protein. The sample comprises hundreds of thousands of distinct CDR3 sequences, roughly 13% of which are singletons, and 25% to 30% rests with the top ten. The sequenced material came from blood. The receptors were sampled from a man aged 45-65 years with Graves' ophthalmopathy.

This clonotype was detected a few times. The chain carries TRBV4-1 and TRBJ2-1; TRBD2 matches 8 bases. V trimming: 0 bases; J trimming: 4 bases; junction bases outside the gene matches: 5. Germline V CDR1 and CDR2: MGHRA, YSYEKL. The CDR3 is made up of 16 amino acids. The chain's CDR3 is CASSQDRVAGYNEQFF. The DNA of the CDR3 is TGCGCCAGCAGCCAAGATCGGGTAGCGGGGTACAATGAGCAGTTCTTC.

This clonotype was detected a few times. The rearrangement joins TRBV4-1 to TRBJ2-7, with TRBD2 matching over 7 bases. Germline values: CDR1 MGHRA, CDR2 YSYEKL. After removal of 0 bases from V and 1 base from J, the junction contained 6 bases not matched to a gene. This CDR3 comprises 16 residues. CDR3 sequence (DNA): TGCGCCAGCAGCCAAGATTTAGGCGGGAGTTCCTACGAGCAGTACTTC. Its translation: CASSQDLGGSSYEQYF.

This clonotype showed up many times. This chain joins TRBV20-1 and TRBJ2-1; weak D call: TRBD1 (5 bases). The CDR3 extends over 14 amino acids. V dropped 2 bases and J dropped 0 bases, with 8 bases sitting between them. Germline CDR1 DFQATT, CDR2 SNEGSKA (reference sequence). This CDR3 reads CSARQGSSYNEQFF. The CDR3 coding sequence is TGCAGTGCTAGACAGGGCAGCTCCTACAATGAGCAGTTCTTC.

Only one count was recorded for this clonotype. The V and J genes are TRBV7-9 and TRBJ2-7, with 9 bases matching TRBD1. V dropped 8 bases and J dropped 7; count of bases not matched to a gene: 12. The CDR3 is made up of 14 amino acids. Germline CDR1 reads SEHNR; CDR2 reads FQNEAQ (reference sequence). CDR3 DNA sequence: TGTGCCAGCGGCGGGGGACAGGGAAACTTAGAGCAGTACTTC. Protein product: CASGGGQGNLEQYF.

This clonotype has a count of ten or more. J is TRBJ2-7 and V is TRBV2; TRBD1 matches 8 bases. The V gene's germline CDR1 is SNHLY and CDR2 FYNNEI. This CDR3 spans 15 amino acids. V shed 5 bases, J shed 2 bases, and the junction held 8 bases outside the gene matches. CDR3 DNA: TGTGCCAGCAGTCGCTTCGAACAGGGGGCCTACGAGCAGTACTTC. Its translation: CASSRFEQGAYEQYF.